This TCR beta chain comes out of a study of T-cell reconstitution after alpha-beta-depleted transplantation in children (dated by TCRdb to about 2016). Looking at the study overall: The study quantitatively tracked T-cell immune reconstitution after TCRalphabeta/CD19-depleted allogeneic hematopoietic cell transplantation in children using TCR repertoire profiling. The full study reports these points: In some patients, the high TCRbeta diversity seen at day 60 was put down to recipient T cells and intrathymic progenitors that had survived conditioning. Over the following months the frequencies of hyperexpanded clones went down, and after one year T-cell counts and TCRbeta diversity were mostly credited to newly produced T cells. Apparently early alphabetaT-cell count recovery about two months after transplant reportedly relied on only several hundred rapidly expanded clones derived from non-depleted graft cells.

Only a few counts were recorded for this clonotype. Which antigen it targets is not known. Base qualities are not recorded, but no much larger clone differs from it by a single base. Per the germline V gene, SGHRS is the CDR1 and YFSETQ is the CDR2. The CDR3, from cysteine to phenylalanine, totals 15 residues. Just CDR3 DNA is preserved here, 45 bases in frame from base 1. The germline V and J ends show losses of 3 bases and 5 bases respectively, and no gene match explains 4 bases of the junction. Library prep was done by PCR. TCRdb names Illumina HiSeq 2500 as the instrument used. TCR libraries were prepared with molecular barcoding, using unique molecular identifiers to normalize TCRbeta repertoire quantification. Using fastp at Q25 and MiXCR, TCRdb reprocessed the public reads and kept productive beta chains. Each CDR3 protein appears once, grouped with its most common genes and DNA. The sample table shows 250,000 to 400,000 distinct CDR3 sequences, and approximately 23% are seen once. The ten largest make up roughly 11% of the sample.

The intended sense of this specimen's treatment or condition label: allogeneic hematopoietic cell transplantation with graft depleted of TCRalphabeta T cells and CD19 B cells. The transplant recipients were children given TCRalphabeta/CD19-depleted allogeneic hematopoietic cell grafts. The clonotype originates from a male patient aged 10-17 years who had a stem cell transplant for acute lymphoblastic leukemia, so the T cells may come from the graft donor. This chain is built from TRBV5-1 and TRBJ2-5; 13 central nucleotides agree with TRBD2. The specimen comprised PBMCs, mostly from graft donor cells, sampled 180 days after TCRalphabeta/CD19-depleted stem cell transplant. The CDR3: CASSWTSGSRETQYF. Read as DNA, the sequence is TGCGCCAGCAGCTGGACTAGCGGGAGTCGGGAGACCCAGTACTTC.